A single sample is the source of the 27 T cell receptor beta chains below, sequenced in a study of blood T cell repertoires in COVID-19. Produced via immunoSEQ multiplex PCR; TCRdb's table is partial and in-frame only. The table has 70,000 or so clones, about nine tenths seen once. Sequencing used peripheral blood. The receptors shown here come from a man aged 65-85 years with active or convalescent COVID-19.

CDR3 coding DNA: TGTGCCAGCAGCGACAGGGTATACGAAAAACTGTTTTTT. Residues: CASSDRVYEKLFF. The rearrangement joins TRBV27 to TRBJ1-4, with 7 bases fitting TRBD1. The CDR3 extends over 13 amino acids. Germline V lookup: CDR1 MNHEY, CDR2 SMNVEV (reference sequence). After removal of 6 bases from V and 8 bases from J, the junction contained 6 bases not matched to a gene.

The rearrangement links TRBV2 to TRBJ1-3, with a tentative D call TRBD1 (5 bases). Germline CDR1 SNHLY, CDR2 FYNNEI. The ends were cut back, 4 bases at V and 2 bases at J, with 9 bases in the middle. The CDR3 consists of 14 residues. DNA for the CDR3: TGTGCCAGCAGTGGGGGGGTACCTGGAAACACCATATATTTT. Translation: CASSGGVPGNTIYF.

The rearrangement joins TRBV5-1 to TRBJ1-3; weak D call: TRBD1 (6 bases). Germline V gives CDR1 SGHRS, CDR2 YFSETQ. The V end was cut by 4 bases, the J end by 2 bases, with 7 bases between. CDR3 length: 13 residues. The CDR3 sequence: CASSTGPGNTIYF. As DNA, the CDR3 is TGCGCCAGCAGCACAGGGCCTGGAAACACCATATATTTT.

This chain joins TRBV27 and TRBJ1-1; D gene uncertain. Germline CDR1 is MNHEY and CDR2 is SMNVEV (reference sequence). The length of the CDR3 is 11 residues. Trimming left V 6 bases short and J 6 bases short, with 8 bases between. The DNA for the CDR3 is TGTGCCAGCAGCCAAGGAGCTGAAGCTTTCTTT. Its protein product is CASSQGAEAFF.

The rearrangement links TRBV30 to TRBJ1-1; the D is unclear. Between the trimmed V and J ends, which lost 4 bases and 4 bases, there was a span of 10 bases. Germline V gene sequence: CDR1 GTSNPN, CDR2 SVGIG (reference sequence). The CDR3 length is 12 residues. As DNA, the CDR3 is TGTGCCTGGAAACCGGCAGGCACTGAAGCTTTCTTT. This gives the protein CAWKPAGTEAFF.

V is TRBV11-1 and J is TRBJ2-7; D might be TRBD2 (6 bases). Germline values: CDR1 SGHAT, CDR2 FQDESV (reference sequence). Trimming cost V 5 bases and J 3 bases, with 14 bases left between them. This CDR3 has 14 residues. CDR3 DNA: TGTGCCAGCAGCCGCGGGACGGGGAACTACGAGCAGTACTTC. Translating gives CASSRGTGNYEQYF.

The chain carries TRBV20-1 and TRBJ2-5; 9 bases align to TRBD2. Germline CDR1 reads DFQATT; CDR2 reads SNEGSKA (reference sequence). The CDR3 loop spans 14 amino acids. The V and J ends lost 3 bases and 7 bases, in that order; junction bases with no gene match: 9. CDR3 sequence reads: CSASEREARGTQYF. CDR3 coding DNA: TGCAGTGCTAGTGAGCGGGAGGCTCGGGGGACCCAGTACTTC.

The CDR3: CAWSRTLENTQYF. DNA for the CDR3: TGTGCCTGGAGTCGCACCCTAGAGAATACGCAGTATTTT. The chain links TRBV30 to TRBJ2-3; unclear D gene. This CDR3 region has 13 residues. Germline V gene data show CDR1 as GTSNPN and CDR2 as SVGIG (reference sequence). V was pared by 2 bases and J by 7 bases, with 13 bases between.

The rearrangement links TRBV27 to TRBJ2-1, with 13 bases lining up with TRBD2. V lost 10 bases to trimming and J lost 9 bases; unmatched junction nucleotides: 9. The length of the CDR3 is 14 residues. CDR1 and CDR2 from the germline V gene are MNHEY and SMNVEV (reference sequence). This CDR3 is CATWTSGSRGEQFF. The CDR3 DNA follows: TGTGCCACATGGACTAGCGGGAGTCGGGGTGAGCAGTTCTTC.

Here the CDR3 DNA reads TGTGCCAGCAGTCCCTTCGGTGGCGGGAGGGCCAGAGATACGCAGTATTTT. It codes for CASSPFGGGRARDTQYF. The V gene is TRBV6-6, the J gene TRBJ2-3; 9 nucleotides align to TRBD2. Looked up from germline, CDR1 is MNHNY and CDR2 is SVGAGI (reference sequence). The CDR3 is 17 amino acids. The trim removed 5 bases at V and 5 bases at J, leaving 14 bases unmatched.

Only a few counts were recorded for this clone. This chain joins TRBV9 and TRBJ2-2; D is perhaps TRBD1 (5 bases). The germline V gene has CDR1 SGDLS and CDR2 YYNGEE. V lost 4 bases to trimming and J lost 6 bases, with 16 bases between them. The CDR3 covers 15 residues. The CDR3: CASSPQGSYSGELFF. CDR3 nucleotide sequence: TGTGCCAGCAGCCCCCAGGGCAGCTATTCCGGGGAGCTGTTTTTT.

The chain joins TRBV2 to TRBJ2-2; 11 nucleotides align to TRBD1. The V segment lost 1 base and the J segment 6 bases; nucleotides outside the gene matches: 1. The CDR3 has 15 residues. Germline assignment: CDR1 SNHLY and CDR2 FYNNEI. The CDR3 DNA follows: TGTGCCAGCAGTGAAGGGACAGGGGGCTCCGGGGAGCTGTTTTTT. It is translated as CASSEGTGGSGELFF.

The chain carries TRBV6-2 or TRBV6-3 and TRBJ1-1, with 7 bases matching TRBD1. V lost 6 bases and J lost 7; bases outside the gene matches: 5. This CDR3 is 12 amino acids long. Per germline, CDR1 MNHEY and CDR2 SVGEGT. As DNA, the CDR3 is TGTGCCAGCAGCCAAACAGGGGTTGAAGCTTTCTTT. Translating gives CASSQTGVEAFF.

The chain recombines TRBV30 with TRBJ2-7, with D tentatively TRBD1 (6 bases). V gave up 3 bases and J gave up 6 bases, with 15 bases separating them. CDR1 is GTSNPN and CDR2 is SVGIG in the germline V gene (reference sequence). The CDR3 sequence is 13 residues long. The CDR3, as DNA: TGTGCCTGGAGCGGACAGCAGCTTCGCGAGCAGTACTTC. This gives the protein CAWSGQQLREQYF.

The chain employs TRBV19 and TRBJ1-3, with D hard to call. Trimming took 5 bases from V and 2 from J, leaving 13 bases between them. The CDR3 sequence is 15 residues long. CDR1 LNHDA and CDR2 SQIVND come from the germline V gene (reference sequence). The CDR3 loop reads CASSRGQEAGNTIYF. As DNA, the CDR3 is TGTGCCAGTAGTCGAGGCCAGGAGGCTGGAAACACCATATATTTT.

The CDR3 spells CAISADRGNTGELFF. DNA of the CDR3: TGTGCCATCAGTGCTGACAGGGGTAACACCGGGGAGCTGTTTTTT. This chain uses TRBV10-3 with TRBJ2-2, with TRBD1 identical over 8 bases. Germline-derived CDR1 and CDR2 are ENHRY and SYGVKD. Losses at the gene ends were 4 bases for V and 2 bases for J; bases not matched to a gene: 3. This CDR3 has 15 amino acids.

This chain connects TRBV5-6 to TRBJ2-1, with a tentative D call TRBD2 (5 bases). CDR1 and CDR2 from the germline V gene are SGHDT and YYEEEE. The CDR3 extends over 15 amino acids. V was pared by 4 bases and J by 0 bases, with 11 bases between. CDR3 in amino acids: CASSQTGSSYNEQFF. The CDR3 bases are TGTGCCAGCAGCCAGACTGGGAGCTCCTACAATGAGCAGTTCTTC.

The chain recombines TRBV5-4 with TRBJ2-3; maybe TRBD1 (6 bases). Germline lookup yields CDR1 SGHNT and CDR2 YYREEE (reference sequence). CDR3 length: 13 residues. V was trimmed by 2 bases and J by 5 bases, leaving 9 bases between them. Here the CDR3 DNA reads TGTGCCAGCAGCTTACAGGGCGAAGATACGCAGTATTTT. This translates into CASSLQGEDTQYF. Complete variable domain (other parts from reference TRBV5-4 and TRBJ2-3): ETGVTQSPTHLIKTRGQQVTLRCSSQSGHNTVSWYQQALGQGPQFIFQYYREEENGRGNFPPRFSGLQFPNYSSELNVNALELDDSALYLCASSLQGEDTQYFGPGTRLTVL.

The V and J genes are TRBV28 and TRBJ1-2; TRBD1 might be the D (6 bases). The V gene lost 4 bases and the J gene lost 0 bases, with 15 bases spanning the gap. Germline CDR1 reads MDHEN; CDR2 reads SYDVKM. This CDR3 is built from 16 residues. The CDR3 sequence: CASSSIRTATNYGYTF. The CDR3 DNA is TGTGCCAGCAGTTCGATTAGGACAGCGACTAACTATGGCTACACCTTC.

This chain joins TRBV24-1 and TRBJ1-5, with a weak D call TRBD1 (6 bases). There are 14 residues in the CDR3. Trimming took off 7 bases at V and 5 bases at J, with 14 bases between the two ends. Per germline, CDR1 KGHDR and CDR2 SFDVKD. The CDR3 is CATSHRDSYQPQHF. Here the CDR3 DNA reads TGTGCCACCAGCCACAGGGATAGTTATCAGCCCCAGCATTTT.

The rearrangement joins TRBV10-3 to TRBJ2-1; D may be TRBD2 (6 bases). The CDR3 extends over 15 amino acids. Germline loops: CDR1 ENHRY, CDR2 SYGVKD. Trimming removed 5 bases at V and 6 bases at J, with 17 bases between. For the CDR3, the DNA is TGTGCCATCAGTCCGTTAGCGGAGGGGAGCAATGAGCAGTTCTTC. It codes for CAISPLAEGSNEQFF.

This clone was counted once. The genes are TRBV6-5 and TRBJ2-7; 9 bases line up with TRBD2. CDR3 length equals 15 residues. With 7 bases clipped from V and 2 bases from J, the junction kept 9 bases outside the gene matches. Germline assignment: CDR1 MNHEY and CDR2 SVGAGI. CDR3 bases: TGTGCCAGCACCCCACATTCTAGCGGGACCTACGAGCAGTACTTC. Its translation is CASTPHSSGTYEQYF.

The CDR3: CASSQQGGLVREQYF. The CDR3 nucleotides are TGTGCCAGCAGCCAACAGGGGGGGCTAGTCCGCGAGCAGTACTTC. J is TRBJ2-7 and V is TRBV7-8; D is possibly TRBD1 (8 bases). V was clipped by 5 bases and J by 6 bases, with 20 bases between them. Germline values: CDR1 SGHVS, CDR2 FQNEAQ. The length of the CDR3 is 15 residues.

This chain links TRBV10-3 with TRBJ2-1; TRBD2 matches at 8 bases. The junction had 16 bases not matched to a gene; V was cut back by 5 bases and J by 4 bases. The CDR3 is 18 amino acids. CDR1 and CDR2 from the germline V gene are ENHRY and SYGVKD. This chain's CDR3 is CAISPQPWRGDNYNEQFF. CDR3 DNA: TGTGCCATCAGTCCCCAGCCTTGGCGGGGGGACAATTACAATGAGCAGTTCTTC.

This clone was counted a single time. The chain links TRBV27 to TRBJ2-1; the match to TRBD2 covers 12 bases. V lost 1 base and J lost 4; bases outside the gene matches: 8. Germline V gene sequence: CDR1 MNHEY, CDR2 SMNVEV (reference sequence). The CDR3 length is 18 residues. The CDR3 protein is CASSLYGLAGTRYNEQFF. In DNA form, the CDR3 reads TGTGCCAGCAGTTTATACGGACTAGCGGGAACTCGATACAATGAGCAGTTCTTC.

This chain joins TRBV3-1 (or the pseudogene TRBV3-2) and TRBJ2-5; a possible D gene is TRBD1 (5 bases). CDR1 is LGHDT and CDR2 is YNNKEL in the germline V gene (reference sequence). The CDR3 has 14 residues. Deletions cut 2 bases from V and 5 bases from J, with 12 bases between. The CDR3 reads CASSQNTGGETQYF. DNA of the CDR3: TGTGCCAGCAGCCAAAATACAGGTGGGGAGACCCAGTACTTC.

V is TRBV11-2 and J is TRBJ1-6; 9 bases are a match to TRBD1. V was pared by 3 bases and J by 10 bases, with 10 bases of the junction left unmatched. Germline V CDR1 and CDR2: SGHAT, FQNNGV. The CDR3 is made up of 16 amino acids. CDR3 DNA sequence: TGTGCCAGCAGCTTGGGGCTGAGACAGGGGGGATCACCCCTCCACTTT. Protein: CASSLGLRQGGSPLHF.